One sample yielded the 31 T cell receptor beta chains listed below, sequenced in a study of vaccination effects on CD4 cells after COVID-19. The culture ran for around nine days, and then CD4+ T cells were isolated. All study participants received two doses of BNT162b2 or mRNA-1273 vaccine. The protocol was immunoSEQ multiplex PCR, while the TCRdb copy is restricted to in-frame clones and leaves out a portion. The sample gives about 73,000 clones, less than 75% of which show up once; roughly 2% is in the top ten. Their cognate antigens are unknown. The sequences come from CD4+ T cells from PBMCs cultured without peptide, collected after COVID-19 vaccination. The receptor source for this set is a human donor who received a COVID-19 vaccine.

The V and J genes are TRBV7-2 and TRBJ1-1, with a weak D call TRBD1 (5 bases). V was trimmed by 2 bases and J by 4 bases, leaving 14 bases between them. The CDR3 is made up of 15 amino acids. Germline V gene lookup returns CDR1 SGHTA and CDR2 FQGNSA. The CDR3 region has the DNA TGTGCCAGCAGCTTATCGGCAGGGAGTATCACTGAAGCTTTCTTT. As protein: CASSLSAGSITEAFF.

This chain uses TRBV24-1 with TRBJ2-5, with 12 nucleotides matching TRBD1. V shed 4 bases and J 5 bases; nucleotides not matched to a gene: 4. Germline V gene data show CDR1 as KGHDR and CDR2 as SFDVKD. The CDR3 totals 15 residues. In nucleotides, the CDR3 is TGTGCCACCAGTGACCCTGGGACAGGGGGCGAGACCCAGTACTTC. It is translated as CATSDPGTGGETQYF.

This clone turned up a few times. J is TRBJ2-3 and V is TRBV10-1; 9 bases fit TRBD2. Germline CDR1 is WNHNN and CDR2 is SYGVQD (reference sequence). The CDR3 is 15 residues long. J lost 4 bases, V lost 2 bases, and 4 bases had no gene match. For the CDR3, the DNA is TGCGCCAGCAGTGAGGGCGGGGGGGCGTCAGATACGCAGTATTTT. Translation gives CASSEGGGASDTQYF.

The chain joins TRBV19 to TRBJ1-4; D unresolved. The CDR3 is 15 residues long. Trimming left V 5 bases short and J 6 bases short, with 16 bases between. Germline-derived CDR1 and CDR2 are LNHDA and SQIVND (reference sequence). The CDR3 loop reads CASSRSTDPHEKLFF. In DNA, the CDR3 is TGTGCCAGTAGTCGCTCAACAGACCCCCATGAAAAACTGTTTTTT. The whole variable domain, filled in from reference TRBV19 and TRBJ1-4, reads DGGITQSPKYLFRKEGQNVTLSCEQNLNHDAMYWYRQDPGQGLRLIYYSQIVNDFQKGDIAEGYSVSREKKESFPLTVTSAQKNPTAFYLCASSRSTDPHEKLFFGSGTQLSVL.

V and J are TRBV5-8 and TRBJ1-2, with 7 positions matching TRBD1. The CDR3 sequence is 16 residues long. V trimming: 1 base; J trimming: 4 bases; junction bases outside the gene matches: 10. Germline loops: CDR1 SGHTS, CDR2 YDEGEE. The CDR3, as DNA: TGTGCCAGCAGCTTGCACCTGAGGGACAGAAGCTATGGCTACACCTTC. This sequence encodes CASSLHLRDRSYGYTF.

This chain uses TRBV5-6 with TRBJ1-2, with 7 bases matching TRBD1. The CDR3 length is 15 residues. J was trimmed by 4 bases and V by 0 bases; bases with no gene match: 6. Per germline, CDR1 SGHDT and CDR2 YYEEEE. The CDR3 sequence is CASSLGDRVGYGYTF. In nucleotides, the CDR3 is TGTGCCAGCAGCTTGGGCGACAGGGTGGGCTATGGCTACACCTTC.

The gene calls are TRBV24-1 and TRBJ1-1; D unclear. CDR3 length equals 14 residues. Germline V gene lookup returns CDR1 KGHDR and CDR2 SFDVKD. The V and J ends lost 9 bases and 1 base respectively, with 14 bases between them. The CDR3 sequence: CATPGVSRNTEAFF. The CDR3 DNA is TGTGCCACCCCCGGGGTCAGTCGGAACACTGAAGCTTTCTTT.

This clone was recorded only once. The chain combines TRBV24-1 with TRBJ2-7, with 8 nucleotides matching TRBD1. The CDR3 consists of 16 residues. Germline lookup yields CDR1 KGHDR and CDR2 SFDVKD. V lost 4 bases and J lost 3; bases outside the gene matches: 10. CDR3 coding DNA: TGTGCCACCAGTGACACAGGGGGTCGGTTTATCTACGAGCAGTACGTC. Translated: CATSDTGGRFIYEQYV.

V gene TRBV9 combines with J gene TRBJ1-4; TRBD1 is a possible D gene (5 bases). Germline V CDR1 and CDR2: SGDLS, YYNGEE. CDR3 length: 19 residues. The V gene lost 4 bases and the J gene lost 4 bases, with 26 bases spanning the gap. The CDR3 loop reads CASSPQIGSGRPINEKLFF. CDR3 coding DNA: TGTGCCAGCAGCCCACAAATAGGGTCGGGACGACCAATTAATGAAAAACTGTTTTTT.

The chain links TRBV30 to TRBJ2-1; the match to TRBD2 covers 14 bases. Germline CDR1 is GTSNPN and CDR2 is SVGIG (reference sequence). V lost 0 bases to trimming and J lost 4 bases; unmatched junction nucleotides: 5. The CDR3 runs 17 residues. The CDR3 region has the DNA TGTGCCTGGAGTGTACTGACTAGCGGGGGGGAATACAATGAGCAGTTCTTC. Its protein product is CAWSVLTSGGEYNEQFF.

The V gene is TRBV7-3, the J gene TRBJ2-2, with TRBD1 identical over 8 bases. The CDR3 is 15 residues long. In germline, CDR1 is SGHTA, CDR2 FQGTGA. Trimming removed 5 bases from V and 0 bases from J; junction bases left unmatched: 2. This chain's CDR3 is CASSMGQANTGELFF. CDR3 nucleotides: TGTGCCAGCAGCATGGGACAGGCGAACACCGGGGAGCTGTTTTTT.

The V gene is TRBV18, the J gene TRBJ2-5; D not resolved. This CDR3 has 14 residues. The germline V gene has CDR1 KGHSH and CDR2 LQKENI. Trimming pared 1 base from V and 1 base from J, leaving 7 bases between. In DNA, the CDR3 is TGTGCCAGCTCACCACAGGTGGGCCAAGAGACCCAGTACTTC. This translates into CASSPQVGQETQYF. The variable domain in full, completed from reference TRBV18 and TRBJ2-5, reads NAGVMQNPRHLVRRRGQEARLRCSPMKGHSHVYWYRQLPEEGLKFMVYLQKENIIDESGMPKERFSAEFPKEGPSILRIQQVVRGDSAAYFCASSPQVGQETQYFGPGTRLLVL.

This chain joins TRBV6-5 and TRBJ2-7; TRBD2 might be the D (5 bases). Trimming took off 2 bases at V and 0 bases at J, with 11 bases between the two ends. Germline V gives CDR1 MNHEY, CDR2 SVGAGI. This CDR3 region has 15 residues. The CDR3 reads CASSYPEGSSYEQYV. The CDR3 DNA is TGTGCCAGCAGTTACCCCGAGGGCAGCTCCTACGAGCAGTACGTC.

The V call is TRBV5-1, the J call TRBJ1-1, with D maybe TRBD1 (5 bases). The CDR3 is made up of 14 amino acids. The V and J ends lost 4 bases and 3 bases respectively, with 13 bases between them. The germline gives CDR1 SGHRS, CDR2 YFSETQ. This CDR3 reads CASSPLVGDTEAFF. The CDR3 coding sequence is TGCGCCAGCAGCCCACTTGTAGGGGACACTGAAGCTTTCTTT.

The rearrangement links TRBV5-1 to TRBJ2-5; the D is unclear. The CDR3 covers 13 residues. Per germline, CDR1 SGHRS and CDR2 YFSETQ. V was pared by 2 bases and J by 7 bases, with 12 bases between. CDR3 sequence reads: CASSLVGWGTQYF. The CDR3 region has the DNA TGCGCCAGCAGCTTAGTTGGGTGGGGGACCCAGTACTTC.

The chain uses TRBV6-6 and TRBJ1-4, with 9 bases fitting TRBD1. The V gene's germline CDR1 is MNHNY and CDR2 SVGAGI (reference sequence). The CDR3 is made up of 14 amino acids. With 7 bases clipped from V and 8 bases from J, the junction kept 8 bases outside the gene matches. CDR3 protein: CASTKQGAGEKLFF. Here the CDR3 DNA reads TGTGCCAGCACTAAACAGGGGGCAGGAGAAAAACTGTTTTTT.

The chain uses TRBV6-5 and TRBJ1-2; D remains ambiguous. Trimming cost V 7 bases and J 6 bases, with 15 bases left between them. CDR3 length: 13 residues. The V gene's germline CDR1 is MNHEY and CDR2 SVGAGI. In nucleotides, the CDR3 is TGTGCCAGCATGGTTGGGTGGGCCGATGGCTACACCTTC. The encoded protein is CASMVGWADGYTF.

The gene calls are TRBV4-1 and TRBJ1-3; TRBD1 is a possible D gene (5 bases). The CDR3 contains 18 residues. Looked up from germline, CDR1 is MGHRA and CDR2 is YSYEKL. Trimming shortened V by 2 bases and J by 0 bases, and 17 bases separated the two germline ends. The CDR3 sequence is CASSQLQSRGSSGNTIYF. CDR3 DNA: TGCGCCAGCAGCCAACTCCAGTCCCGGGGCAGCTCTGGAAACACCATATATTTT.

This chain links TRBV5-1 with TRBJ1-1, with a weak D call TRBD1 (5 bases). The CDR3 loop spans 14 amino acids. Trimming shortened V by 0 bases and J by 5 bases, and 11 bases separated the two germline ends. Germline CDR1 and CDR2: SGHRS and YFSETQ. CDR3 nucleotide sequence: TGCGCCAGCAGCTTGGCCGTGGAGGGGACTGAAGCTTTCTTT. This encodes CASSLAVEGTEAFF.

This chain links TRBV19 with TRBJ2-7; 10 bases line up with TRBD1. This CDR3 region has 18 residues. J was trimmed by 0 bases and V by 4 bases; bases with no gene match: 12. CDR1 is LNHDA, CDR2 SQIVND, per germline (reference sequence). The CDR3 sequence is CASSTPPPGQGSSYEQYV. The CDR3 nucleotides are TGTGCCAGTAGTACTCCCCCTCCGGGACAGGGGAGCTCCTACGAGCAGTACGTC.

The rearrangement joins TRBV29-1 to TRBJ2-6; weak D call: TRBD2 (6 bases). The CDR3 spans 14 residues. Trimming took off 7 bases at V and 0 bases at J, with 10 bases between the two ends. In germline, CDR1 is SQVTM, CDR2 ANQGSEA. In nucleotides, the CDR3 is TGCAGCGCACTAGCTTTCTCTGGGGCCAACGTCCTGACTTTC. This sequence encodes CSALAFSGANVLTF.

The V gene is TRBV7-2, the J gene TRBJ1-4; D possibly corresponds to TRBD1 (5 bases). The CDR3 extends over 17 amino acids. In germline, CDR1 is SGHTA, CDR2 FQGNSA. V lost 5 bases and J 4 bases, leaving 20 bases between the germline ends. The DNA for the CDR3 is TGTGCCAGCAGCCAACAAACCCAGGGAAGTCATAATGAAAAACTGTTTTTT. This gives the protein CASSQQTQGSHNEKLFF.

V is TRBV27 and J is TRBJ2-2; perhaps TRBD1 as D (7 bases). Trimming left V 8 bases short and J 4 bases short, with 14 bases between. Germline values: CDR1 MNHEY, CDR2 SMNVEV (reference sequence). CDR3 length: 14 amino acids. CDR3 bases: TGTGCCAGCCGCAGGGGGGAAGGCACCGGGGAGCTGTTTTTT. Its protein product is CASRRGEGTGELFF.

This clone was picked up a small number of times. The V gene is TRBV30, the J gene TRBJ2-3, with TRBD1 as a possible D gene (6 bases). CDR3 length: 13 amino acids. V dropped 2 bases and J dropped 4 bases, with 10 bases sitting between them. CDR1 is GTSNPN and CDR2 is SVGIG in the germline V gene (reference sequence). Here the CDR3 reads CAWSRQGSDTQYF. The CDR3 nucleotides are TGTGCCTGGAGTCGTCAGGGGTCAGATACGCAGTATTTT.

The chain combines TRBV7-3 with TRBJ2-2; 11 nucleotides align to TRBD2. Germline CDR1 is SGHTA and CDR2 is FQGTGA. The CDR3 covers 19 residues. V gave up 3 bases and J gave up 3 bases; unmatched junction bases: 12. In DNA form, the CDR3 reads TGTGCCAGCAGCTTCCAGGCGCTAGCGGGAGGATTTTACACCGGGGAGCTGTTTTTT. Translated, it gives CASSFQALAGGFYTGELFF.

This clone was detected once. The chain has TRBV4-3 and TRBJ1-5; TRBD1 might be the D (5 bases). Looked up from germline, CDR1 is LGHNA and CDR2 is YSLEER. V lost 0 bases to trimming and J lost 7 bases, with 25 bases between them. The length of the CDR3 is 19 residues. The CDR3 nucleotides are TGCGCCAGCAGCCAAGATCTTCTATATGGGGCGGCCGAACCGCAGCCCCAGCATTTT. It is translated as CASSQDLLYGAAEPQPQHF.

The genes are TRBV28 and TRBJ1-2, with D possibly matching TRBD1 (6 bases). This CDR3 contains 15 residues. The germline V gene encodes CDR1 MDHEN and CDR2 SYDVKM. V lost 2 bases and J 10 bases, leaving 20 bases between the germline ends. In DNA, the CDR3 is TGTGCCAGCAGTTTAATAGACAGGATCCGTATTTTCTACACCTTC. This encodes CASSLIDRIRIFYTF.

The chain carries TRBV10-3 and TRBJ1-6; TRBD1 matches at 7 bases. Trimming at V came to 4 bases and at J to 7 bases, leaving 4 bases not matched to a gene. This CDR3 comprises 14 residues. The V gene's germline CDR1 is ENHRY and CDR2 SYGVKD. CDR3 sequence reads: CAISGGRGNSPLHF. The CDR3 DNA reads TGTGCCATCAGTGGTGGCAGGGGGAATTCACCCCTCCACTTT.

The CDR3 DNA follows: TGTGCCAGCAGTTACGGCGGGGGGGGAGGTGGCACTGAAGCTTTCTTT. This translates into CASSYGGGGGGTEAFF. The chain links TRBV6-5 to TRBJ1-1; the D gene is possibly TRBD1 (5 bases). This CDR3 spans 16 amino acids. V shed 2 bases and J shed 4 bases, with 17 bases lying between them. CDR1 is MNHEY, CDR2 SVGAGI, per germline.

The chain is built from TRBV12-5 and TRBJ2-1; D assignment may be TRBD1 or TRBD2 (6 bases each). This CDR3 has 20 amino acids. V lost 4 bases and J 3 bases, leaving 28 bases between the germline ends. Per the germline V gene, CDR1 is LGHNT and CDR2 is FRNRAP. CDR3 residues: CASGYTPDGGSVLNYNEQFF. The DNA for the CDR3 is TGTGCTAGTGGTTACACTCCTGACGGGGGCTCTGTGTTGAACTACAATGAGCAGTTCTTC.

The V gene is TRBV11-3, the J gene TRBJ2-3, with D unclear. The CDR3 contains 13 residues. Germline values: CDR1 SGHNT, CDR2 YENEEA. Trimming removed 3 bases from V and 4 bases from J, with 8 bases in between. The CDR3 nucleotides read TGTGCCAGCAGCTTGGAAGCCTCAGATACGCAGTATTTT. Protein product: CASSLEASDTQYF.